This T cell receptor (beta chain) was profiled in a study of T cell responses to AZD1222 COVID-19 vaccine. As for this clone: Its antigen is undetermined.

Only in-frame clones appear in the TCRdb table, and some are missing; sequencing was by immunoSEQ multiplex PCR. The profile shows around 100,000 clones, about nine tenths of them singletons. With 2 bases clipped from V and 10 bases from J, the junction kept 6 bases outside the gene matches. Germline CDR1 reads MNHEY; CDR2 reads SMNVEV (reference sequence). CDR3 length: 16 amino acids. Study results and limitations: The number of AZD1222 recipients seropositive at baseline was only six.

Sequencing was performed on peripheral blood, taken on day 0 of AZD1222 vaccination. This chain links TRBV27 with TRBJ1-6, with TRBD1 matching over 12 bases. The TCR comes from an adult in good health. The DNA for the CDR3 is TGTGCCAGCAGTTTACCGGGACAGGGGGCAGGGTCACCCCTCCACTTT. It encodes CASSLPGQGAGSPLHF.